This T cell receptor (beta chain) was profiled in a study of high-grade serous ovarian cancer treatment subgroups. Turning to the study itself: On average, roughly 14,000 reads and 7,000 to 8,500 unique TCR beta rearrangements were obtained per sample. Study-level results: Different patients shared almost no repertoire; same-patient tumors shared about 0.095 to 0.79. Without spatial data, bulk sequencing limits insight into HGSC tumor diversity. Higher neoantigen levels went with greater TCR clonal relatedness.

Libraries were prepared by immunoSEQ multiplex PCR; TCRdb keeps only in-frame clonotypes and omits some of them. The profile covers under 30,000 clones, with around four fifths appearing a single time and under 2.5% taken by the ten largest. The count of this clone is one. The antigen remains unidentified. The tumor samples were collected prior to definitive surgery or chemotherapy. V dropped 5 bases and J dropped 2; count of bases not matched to a gene: 2. The CDR3 contains 14 residues. The germline V gene has CDR1 MNHEY and CDR2 SVGAGI. The TCR sequence derives from a human donor with high-grade serous ovarian cancer. The gene calls are TRBV6-5 and TRBJ2-7; TRBD1 aligns across 11 bases. Sequencing was performed on tumor tissue. CDR3 DNA sequence: TGTGCCAGCAGTCGGGACAGGGGGGCCTACGAGCAGTACTTC. This codes for CASSRDRGAYEQYF.